This passage covers 18 T cell receptor beta chains from one sample sequenced in a study of breast tumors, draining lymph nodes, adjacent tissues. TCRdb re-analysed the multiplex PCR reads in MiXCR, keeping a single row per CDR3 protein. The table lists some 49,000 distinct CDR3 sequences, more than 20% of them singletons. Sequencing was performed on breast tumor tissue. The receptor set was obtained from a female donor with breast cancer. Some clones in this sample may be carry-over from other donors' samples.

In this sample, this clonotype turned up many times. This chain's CDR3 is CSYGRGTDTQYF. The CDR3 DNA follows: TGCAGCTACGGGAGGGGCACAGATACGCAGTATTTT. This chain links TRBV20-1 with TRBJ2-3; 8 positions match TRBD2. This CDR3 contains 12 residues. Germline assignment: CDR1 DFQATT and CDR2 SNEGSKA (reference sequence).

In this sample, this clonotype turned up many times. V and J are TRBV20-1 and TRBJ2-7, with D perhaps matching TRBD1 (5 bases). The CDR3 extends over 15 amino acids. V shed 0 bases and J shed 3 bases, with 15 bases lying between them. Germline values: CDR1 DFQATT, CDR2 SNEGSKA (reference sequence). The CDR3 loop reads CSARDQRPGHYEQYF. The CDR3 DNA sequence: TGCAGTGCTAGAGATCAGCGACCAGGACACTACGAGCAGTACTTC.

This clonotype was picked up many times. V usage is TRBV2 and J usage is TRBJ2-3, with 8 bases matching TRBD2. V shed 4 bases, J shed 1 base, and the junction held 4 bases outside the gene matches. CDR1 SNHLY and CDR2 FYNNEI come from the germline V gene. CDR3 length equals 15 residues. In nucleotides, the CDR3 is TGTGCCAGCAGTGTTGATAGCGGGGGCACAGATACGCAGTATTTT. Amino acid sequence: CASSVDSGGTDTQYF.

By share, this clonotype counts as medium-sized. The chain uses TRBV7-9 and TRBJ2-1; D unresolved. V dropped 2 bases and J dropped 4 bases, with 9 bases sitting between them. CDR1 is SEHNR, CDR2 FQNEAQ, per germline (reference sequence). The CDR3 length is 14 residues. Here the CDR3 DNA reads TGTGCCAGCAGCTTATCGAGCAGGTACAATGAGCAGTTCTTC. It encodes CASSLSSRYNEQFF. The whole variable domain, filled in from reference TRBV7-9 and TRBJ2-1, reads DTGVSQNPRHKITKRGQNVTFRCDPISEHNRLYWYRQTLGQGPEFLTYFQNEAQLEKSRLLSDRFSAERPKGSFSTLEIQRTEQGDSAMYLCASSLSSRYNEQFFGPGTRLTVL.

In regard to this clonotype: A read error is possible here, since a much larger clone lies one base away. The chain uses TRBV29-1 and TRBJ2-1, with 7 bases fitting TRBD1. Germline loops: CDR1 SQVTM, CDR2 ANQGSEA. Trimming removed 7 bases from V and 6 bases from J; junction bases left unmatched: 9. The CDR3 has 13 residues. The CDR3 protein is CSADPTGFNEQFF. The CDR3 bases are TGCAGCGCCGACCCGACAGGGTTCAATGAGCAGTTCTTC.

The V gene is TRBV5-8, the J gene TRBJ2-7, with no clear D. Germline CDR1 SGHTS, CDR2 YDEGEE. The CDR3 loop spans 12 amino acids. Deletions cut 4 bases from V and 11 bases from J, with 16 bases between. In nucleotides, the CDR3 is TGTGCCAGCAGCCCGGAGAGGAGTAGGGAGTACTTC. It translates to CASSPERSREYF.

Concerning this clonotype itself: A much larger clone lies a single base off, so this may be a read error. V usage is TRBV19 and J usage is TRBJ2-3; TRBD1 matches at 9 bases. J lost 5 bases, V lost 6 bases, and 6 bases had no gene match. The germline CDR1 and CDR2 sequences are LNHDA and SQIVND (reference sequence). The CDR3 consists of 14 residues. CDR3 region: CASSTTGGIDTQYF. The CDR3 DNA sequence: TGTGCCAGTAGCACTACAGGGGGCATAGATACGCAGTATTTT.

V is TRBV28 and J is TRBJ1-2; D is unclear. Germline-derived CDR1 and CDR2 are MDHEN and SYDVKM. Trimming took off 3 bases at V and 5 bases at J, with 10 bases between the two ends. The CDR3 extends over 13 amino acids. CDR3 sequence reads: CASSFDQRYGYTF. The CDR3 bases are TGTGCCAGCAGTTTTGATCAGAGGTATGGCTACACCTTC.

The chain recombines TRBV5-1 with TRBJ2-4; maybe TRBD1 (7 bases). V lost 1 base, J lost 0 bases, and 17 bases lay in between. The CDR3 contains 18 residues. Germline V gene sequence: CDR1 SGHRS, CDR2 YFSETQ. The CDR3 spells CASSLLRQGGLAKNIQYF. The DNA for the CDR3 is TGCGCCAGCAGCTTGTTGAGACAGGGAGGCTTAGCCAAAAACATTCAGTACTTC.

This clonotype was recorded many times. Relative to the germline gene, one junction end is altered; a read error may explain this. The rearrangement links TRBV20-1 to TRBJ1-2; 7 bases line up with TRBD1. The CDR3 contains 12 residues. Germline assignment: CDR1 DFQATT and CDR2 SNEGSKA (reference sequence). This chain's CDR3 is CSAKKGVGGYIF. The DNA for the CDR3 is TGCAGTGCTAAAAAGGGGGTAGGGGGCTACATCTTC.

This chain connects TRBV7-2 to TRBJ2-7; possible D gene TRBD2, 5 bases. The CDR3 totals 16 residues. The germline V gene has CDR1 SGHTA and CDR2 FQGNSA. V gave up 2 bases and J gave up 0 bases, with 14 bases separating them. The CDR3 is CASSLKRVSASYEQYF. The CDR3 DNA sequence: TGTGCCAGCAGCTTAAAGCGAGTTAGCGCCTCCTACGAGCAGTACTTC.

This clonotype was seen repeatedly, ten times or more. The chain uses TRBV5-6 and TRBJ2-7; 9 nucleotides line up with TRBD2. V lost 1 base to trimming and J lost 6 bases; unmatched junction nucleotides: 11. The CDR3 sequence is 16 residues long. Germline assignment: CDR1 SGHDT and CDR2 YYEEEE. CDR3 bases: TGTGCCAGCAGCTTGTTTGGGGCGGGGGGGCTGGCCGAGCAGTACTTC. Protein: CASSLFGAGGLAEQYF.

This clonotype was recorded many times. The chain uses TRBV3-1 and TRBJ1-2; 7 bases line up with TRBD1. The germline gives CDR1 LGHDT, CDR2 YNNKEL (reference sequence). The CDR3 has 13 residues. V was pared by 4 bases and J by 4 bases, with 3 bases of the junction left unmatched. The CDR3 sequence is CASSLGTVYGYTF. The CDR3 DNA is TGTGCCAGCAGCCTGGGGACAGTCTATGGCTACACCTTC.

The sample holds one count of this clonotype. The chain's CDR3 is CASNPGQGAGNTIYF. The CDR3, as DNA: TGTGCCAGCAACCCGGGACAGGGAGCTGGAAACACCATATATTTT. V is TRBV9 and J is TRBJ1-3; 9 bases agree with TRBD1. Germline V lookup: CDR1 SGDLS, CDR2 YYNGEE. The CDR3 covers 15 residues. The trim removed 6 bases at V and 2 bases at J, leaving 6 bases unmatched.

A note on this clonotype: Being one base from a much bigger clone, this may be a read error. The chain combines TRBV27 with TRBJ2-7, with TRBD1 identical over 11 bases. The CDR3 contains 17 residues. The germline V gene encodes CDR1 MNHEY and CDR2 SMNVEV (reference sequence). DNA for the CDR3: TGTGCCAGCAGTTTAGGGCCATGGACAGGGGGCGTTTACGGGCAGTACTTC. This translates into CASSLGPWTGGVYGQYF.

By its share, this clonotype is medium-sized. V and J are TRBV7-6 and TRBJ2-1, with 11 bases matching TRBD2. CDR1 and CDR2 from the germline V gene are SGHVS and FNYEAQ. This CDR3 region has 16 residues. The J segment lost 4 bases and the V segment lost 5 bases, leaving 7 bases of the junction unmatched. The CDR3 loop is CASSELAGAKYNEQFF. As DNA, the CDR3 is TGTGCCAGCAGCGAACTAGCGGGGGCGAAGTACAATGAGCAGTTCTTC.

The table lists this clonotype with a few counts. The chain links TRBV6-1 to TRBJ1-5; D is undetermined. The CDR3 totals 15 residues. Germline V lookup: CDR1 MNHNS, CDR2 SASEGT. With 5 bases removed from V and 2 bases from J, the gap between germline ends came to 13 bases. CDR3 sequence reads: CASSTGFQGNQPQHF. In DNA form, the CDR3 reads TGTGCCAGCAGTACGGGGTTTCAGGGCAATCAGCCCCAGCATTTT.

This clonotype was detected ten times or more. The chain combines TRBV5-4 with TRBJ2-7, with D perhaps matching TRBD2 (5 bases). Trimming stripped 1 base from V and 0 bases from J, with 8 bases between. Germline assignment: CDR1 SGHNT and CDR2 YYREEE (reference sequence). The CDR3 is 14 amino acids. The CDR3: CASSLNGDSYEQYF. DNA of the CDR3: TGTGCCAGCAGCTTGAACGGGGACTCCTACGAGCAGTACTTC.